The rows below give T cell receptor beta chains drawn from one sample of a study of blood T cell repertoires in COVID-19. Measured with immunoSEQ multiplex PCR; TCRdb has only the in-frame clones, and not every one. In the table there are roughly 200,000 clones, about 70% of which are singletons. Input material: peripheral blood. These receptors originate from a woman in her forties or fifties with active or convalescent COVID-19. CDR3s include the opening cysteine and the closing phenylalanine or tryptophan. The D gene is left open where the match is weak. Clone size appears in some rows only: once, few, many, or a class for an expanded clone.

clone size	V gene	J gene	D gene	CDR3 DNA	CDR3 protein
.	TRBV6-2/TRBV6-3	TRBJ2-1	TRBD2	TGTGCCAGCAGTTACACTAGCGGGGTCCAGTTCTTC	CASSYTSGVQFF
.	TRBV11-2	TRBJ2-7	TRBD1	TGTGCCAGCAGCTTATCCGGGACAGGCTACTACGAGCAGTACTTC	CASSLSGTGYYEQYF
.	TRBV5-1	TRBJ1-1	.	TGCGCCAGCAGCTTGGCCCCAGGTATGAACACTGAAGCTTTCTTT	CASSLAPGMNTEAFF
.	TRBV19	TRBJ1-2	TRBD1	TGTGCCAGTAGTATCGGGACAGTTTCCTATGGCTACACCTTC	CASSIGTVSYGYTF
.	TRBV19	TRBJ1-2	.	TGTGCCAGTACCGGGTATAACTATGGCTACACCTTC	CASTGYNYGYTF
once	TRBV7-3	TRBJ2-1	.	TGTGCCAGCAGCTGGGGGGGCCTGTACAATGAGCAGTTCTTC	CASSWGGLYNEQFF
.	TRBV11-2	TRBJ2-4	.	TGTGCCAGCAGCCACGGGGGAGCGGAAGTAGCCAAAAACATTCAGTACTTC	CASSHGGAEVAKNIQYF
once	TRBV7-2	TRBJ2-1	.	TGTGCCAGTGCGACGGAGCCCATTGGAAATGAGCAGTTCTTC	CASATEPIGNEQFF
.	TRBV28	TRBJ1-6	.	TGTGCCAGCACCCCCGGGTATCCGGGGTCACCCCTCCACTTT	CASTPGYPGSPLHF
.	TRBV6-2/TRBV6-3	TRBJ2-1	.	TGTGCCAGCAGTTACGGGGCCCCGAAGGATGAGCAGTTCTTC	CASSYGAPKDEQFF
.	TRBV7-2	TRBJ2-1	.	TGTGCCAGCAGTGTCACAGGAGTTGAGCAGTTCTTC	CASSVTGVEQFF
.	TRBV11-2	TRBJ2-2	.	TGTGCCAGCAGCTCCGACTACTACACCGGGGAGCTGTTTTTT	CASSSDYYTGELFF
.	TRBV5-6	TRBJ2-7	.	TGTGCCAGCAGCTTGGGGGGCCACTCCTACGAGCAGTACTTC	CASSLGGHSYEQYF
.	TRBV27	TRBJ2-3	TRBD2	TGTGCCAGCAGTTTTCTGCTAGCGGGGTACACAGATACGCAGTATTTT	CASSFLLAGYTDTQYF
.	TRBV2	TRBJ2-5	TRBD1	TGTGCCAGCAGTGAAGGAGGGACAGGAAAAGAGACCCAGTACTTC	CASSEGGTGKETQYF
.	TRBV5-4	TRBJ1-2	TRBD1	TGTGCCAGCAGCGCGGCCGATCCCAACAGGGGCGGCTACACCTTC	CASSAADPNRGGYTF
.	TRBV7-9	TRBJ2-3	TRBD1	TGTGCCAGCCGACAGGGCAGCACAGATACGCAGTATTTT	CASRQGSTDTQYF
.	TRBV5-5	TRBJ1-1	.	TGTGCCAGCAGCTTGCCGATCGGGGGGACTGAAGCTTTCTTT	CASSLPIGGTEAFF